This TCR beta chain was obtained from a study of tumor-infiltrating lymphocytes in primary liver carcinoma. Turning to the study itself: Patients of both sexes were 30 to 69 years old.

V dropped 0 bases and J dropped 9 bases, with 19 bases sitting between them. The CDR3 has 15 amino acids. CDR1 and CDR2 (germline): SGHRS, YFSETQ. The table lists this clonotype with many counts. Its antigen is currently unknown. TCR beta cDNA was made from 450 to 500 ng total RNA with a constant-region primer. What produced the TCR beta libraries was three nested multiplex PCR rounds using slightly modified ARM-PCR. The two initial PCR rounds, about 9 cycles each, used TRBV1-TRBV30 forward and C-beta reverse primers. TCRdb called the multiplex PCR reads again in MiXCR, with one record for every CDR3 protein. The table records just under 55,000 distinct CDR3 sequences, about 80% of them present only once. Bulk tissue was left unsorted, and RNA and DNA were co-extracted from 20-30 mg of it. Each tumor was sampled at four poles and its centre. General study results and limits: Appearing in all five tumor regions was true of only about 7.5-25% of top clones. Paired tumor-adjacent and tumor-blood samples overlapped less than tumor region pairs did.

The sequenced sample was liver tumor tissue from sampling region 2. Subset defined: tumor region T2, inferior pole. This chain uses TRBV5-1 with TRBJ2-7; D may match TRBD1 or TRBD2 (5 bases each). The clonotype comes from a man in his forties with primary liver carcinoma and hepatitis B virus infection. CDR3 amino acids: CASSLVGTAFLGQYF. The CDR3 DNA reads TGCGCCAGCAGCTTGGTTGGGACGGCCTTCTTAGGGCAGTACTTC.